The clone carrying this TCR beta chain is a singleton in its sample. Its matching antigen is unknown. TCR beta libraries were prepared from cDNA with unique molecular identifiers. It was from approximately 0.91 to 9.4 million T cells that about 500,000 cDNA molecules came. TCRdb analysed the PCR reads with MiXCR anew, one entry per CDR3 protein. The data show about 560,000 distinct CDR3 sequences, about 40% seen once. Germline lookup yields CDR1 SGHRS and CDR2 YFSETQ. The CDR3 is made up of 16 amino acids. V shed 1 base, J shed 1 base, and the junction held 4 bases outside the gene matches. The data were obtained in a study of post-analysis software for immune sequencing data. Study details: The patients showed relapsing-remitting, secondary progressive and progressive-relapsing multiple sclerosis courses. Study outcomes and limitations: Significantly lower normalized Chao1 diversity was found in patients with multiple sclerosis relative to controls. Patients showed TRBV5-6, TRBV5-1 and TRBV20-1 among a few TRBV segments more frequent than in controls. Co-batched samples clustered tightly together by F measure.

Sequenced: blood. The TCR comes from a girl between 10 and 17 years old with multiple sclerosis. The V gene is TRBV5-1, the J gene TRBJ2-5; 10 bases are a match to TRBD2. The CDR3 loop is CASSLISGGPQETQYF. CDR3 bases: TGCGCCAGCAGCTTGATTAGCGGGGGGCCCCAAGAGACCCAGTACTTC.